This is a list of T cell receptor beta chains from one sample in a study of T cell responses to AZD1222 COVID-19 vaccine. Using immunoSEQ multiplex PCR, the repertoire was profiled, and TCRdb retains in-frame clones only, with some absent. Among 130,000 or so clones listed, approximately 90% were seen once. The sample here was peripheral blood, taken 28 days after the second AZD1222 dose. The receptors come from an adult who received the AZD1222 COVID-19 vaccine. CDR3s include the opening cysteine and the closing phenylalanine or tryptophan. The D gene is left open where the match is weak. Not all rows give a size; the values are once, few, many and, for expanded clones, a class.

j_call | d_call | v_call | clone_size | cdr3_aa | cdr3_nt
TRBJ2-1 | - | TRBV18 | - | CASSPANEDEQFF | TGTGCCAGCTCACCGGCCAATGAGGATGAGCAGTTCTTC
TRBJ2-3 | - | TRBV5-3 | - | CARSSPGPNHDTQYF | TGTGCCAGAAGCTCCCCGGGACCAAACCACGATACGCAGTATTTT
TRBJ2-1 | TRBD2 | TRBV7-7 | few | CASSPSGRDNEQFF | TGTGCCAGCAGCCCTAGCGGGAGGGACAATGAGCAGTTCTTC
TRBJ2-3 | - | TRBV7-9 | few | CASSLPGTSTDTQYF | TGTGCCAGCAGCTTACCGGGCACTAGCACAGATACGCAGTATTTT
TRBJ1-2 | - | TRBV12-3/TRBV12-4 | - | CASRMGADGYTF | TGTGCCAGCAGGATGGGGGCGGATGGCTACACCTTC
TRBJ2-5 | TRBD2 | TRBV5-6 | once | CASSLVGAGGGETQYF | TGTGCCAGCAGCTTAGTGGGAGCGGGAGGTGGGGAGACCCAGTACTTC
TRBJ1-1 | - | TRBV7-9 | - | CASSSTGFWTEAFF | TGTGCCAGCAGCTCAACAGGGTTTTGGACTGAAGCTTTCTTT
TRBJ1-1 | - | TRBV3-1/TRBV3-2 | - | CASSSVTPSTEAFF | TGTGCCAGCAGCTCCGTCACCCCGAGTACTGAAGCTTTCTTT
TRBJ1-2 | - | TRBV6-2/TRBV6-3 | - | CASSLTANYGYTF | TGTGCCAGCAGCCTGACAGCTAACTATGGCTACACCTTC
TRBJ1-1 | TRBD1 | TRBV28 | - | CASSSGTGGTEAFF | TGTGCCAGCAGTTCCGGGACAGGGGGCACTGAAGCTTTCTTT
TRBJ2-7 | TRBD1 | TRBV6-2/TRBV6-3 | - | CASSYASGTASSYEQYF | TGTGCCAGCAGTTACGCATCCGGGACAGCCTCTTCCTACGAGCAGTACTTC
TRBJ1-4 | - | TRBV4-3 | few | CASSQDNQGKLFF | TGCGCCAGCAGCCAAGATAACCAGGGGAAACTGTTTTTT
TRBJ2-2 | - | TRBV9 | - | CASSVVASNTGELFF | TGTGCCAGCAGCGTAGTGGCATCGAACACCGGGGAGCTGTTTTTT
TRBJ2-3 | TRBD2 | TRBV6-5 | - | CASGPPGLASDTQYF | TGTGCCAGCGGACCTCCAGGACTAGCCTCAGATACGCAGTATTTT
TRBJ2-7 | TRBD1 | TRBV4-1 | - | CASSRGTGVREQYF | TGCGCCAGCAGCAGGGGGACAGGGGTCCGCGAGCAGTACTTC
TRBJ1-6 | - | TRBV12-3/TRBV12-4 | - | CASSLETVQGLHF | TGTGCCAGCAGTTTAGAAACAGTCCAAGGGCTCCACTTT
TRBJ2-2 | - | TRBV4-3 | - | CASSQVERDTGELFF | TGCGCCAGCAGCCAAGTGGAGAGGGACACCGGGGAGCTGTTTTTT
TRBJ2-1 | TRBD2 | TRBV5-6 | few | CASSLGTSGGSSYNEQFF | TGTGCCAGCAGCTTGGGGACTAGCGGGGGGTCATCCTACAATGAGCAGTTCTTC
TRBJ2-1 | - | TRBV21-1 | - | CASSKQGDNEQFF | TGTGCCAGCAGCAAACAGGGAGACAATGAGCAGTTCTTC
TRBJ2-2 | - | TRBV6-4 | - | CASSEGSDTGELFF | TGTGCCAGCAGTGAGGGGAGCGACACCGGGGAGCTGTTTTTT
TRBJ1-1 | TRBD1 | TRBV2 | once | CASSVQDRDDEAFF | TGTGCCAGCAGTGTGCAGGACAGGGATGATGAAGCTTTCTTT
TRBJ1-1 | - | TRBV7-3 | - | CASSSSVNTEAFF | TGTGCCAGCAGCTCCTCGGTGAACACTGAAGCTTTCTTT